Listed below are T cell receptor beta chains from one sample, sequenced in a study of blood T cell repertoires in COVID-19. Profiling relied on immunoSEQ multiplex PCR, and the TCRdb table lists in-frame clones only, not all of them. The sample has about 170,000 clones; about 85% are singletons. Sequencing input: peripheral blood. The receptors were sampled from a man in his 60s who had recovered from COVID-19. Both conserved end residues are part of each CDR3. D genes are given only for firm matches. A clone size is listed for some rows: how often the clone was seen (once, few, many), or a class if it is expanded.

>-|TRBV7-2|TRBJ1-2|-
CASSLVMADYGYTF
TGTGCCAGCAGCTTAGTGATGGCGGACTATGGCTACACCTTC
>-|TRBV19|TRBJ2-5|TRBD2
CASSTSGMETQYF
TGTGCCAGTAGTACTAGCGGGATGGAGACCCAGTACTTC
>-|TRBV5-6|TRBJ2-2|-
CASSYGISNTGELFF
TGTGCCAGCAGCTACGGGATATCGAACACCGGGGAGCTGTTTTTT
>-|TRBV25-1|TRBJ2-3|-
CASNDQAGDTQYF
TGTGCCAGCAATGACCAGGCGGGAGATACGCAGTATTTT
>-|TRBV6-4|TRBJ2-1|TRBD2
CASRTSGDKYNEQFF
TGTGCCAGCAGGACTAGCGGGGACAAATACAATGAGCAGTTCTTC
>-|TRBV5-1|TRBJ1-4|TRBD1
CASSLAWDRGEKLFF
TGCGCCAGCAGCTTGGCCTGGGACAGGGGTGAAAAACTGTTTTTT
>-|TRBV11-2|TRBJ2-3|TRBD1
CASSLVRAGGADTQYF
TGTGCCAGCAGCTTAGTAAGGGCAGGGGGCGCAGATACGCAGTATTTT
>-|TRBV5-1|TRBJ1-3|-
CASSLVAGLGNTIYF
TGCGCCAGCAGCTTGGTCGCGGGGTTAGGAAACACCATATATTTT
>once|TRBV9|TRBJ2-5|TRBD2
CASSISGGALSETQYF
TGTGCCAGCAGCATTAGCGGGGGGGCCTTGTCGGAGACCCAGTACTTC
>-|TRBV5-1|TRBJ1-5|TRBD1
CASSFTGDQPQHF
TGCGCCAGCAGCTTTACAGGGGATCAGCCCCAGCATTTT
>-|TRBV12-3/TRBV12-4|TRBJ2-1|-
CASSLAGQGQFF
TGTGCCAGCAGTTTAGCTGGGCAGGGGCAGTTCTTC
>-|TRBV6-5|TRBJ2-7|TRBD1
CASSRDRGSYEQYF
TGTGCCAGCAGTAGAGACAGGGGCTCCTACGAGCAGTACTTC
>-|TRBV5-1|TRBJ1-1|TRBD1
CASSLAHGQGWPEAFF
TGCGCCAGCAGCTTGGCCCACGGACAGGGGTGGCCTGAAGCTTTCTTT
>-|TRBV5-4|TRBJ1-3|-
CASSSGQGQNTIYF
TGTGCCAGCAGCTCCGGGCAGGGGCAAAACACCATATATTTT
>once|TRBV7-2|TRBJ2-3|TRBD1
CASSPWTGGLLTDTQYF
TGTGCCAGCAGCCCCTGGACAGGGGGCCTTTTGACAGATACGCAGTATTTT
>-|TRBV18|TRBJ2-1|-
CASSPGSQGKDEQFF
TGTGCCAGCTCACCAGGTTCGCAGGGGAAAGATGAGCAGTTCTTC
>-|TRBV5-6|TRBJ2-7|-
CASSLGGSEQYF
TGTGCCAGCAGCTTGGGAGGGTCCGAGCAGTACTTC
>-|TRBV18|TRBJ2-5|TRBD1
CASSPLDRPEETQYF
TGTGCCAGCTCACCACTGGACAGGCCCGAAGAGACCCAGTACTTC
>-|TRBV30|TRBJ2-7|TRBD2
CACNLAGGYEQYF
TGTGCCTGTAATCTAGCGGGGGGCTACGAGCAGTACTTC
>few|TRBV10-2|TRBJ1-5|-
CASSGTDQPQHF
TGCGCCAGCAGTGGGACAGATCAGCCCCAGCATTTT
>-|TRBV10-1|TRBJ1-2|-
CASSQVRGSGGYTF
TGCGCCAGCAGCCAAGTCAGGGGATCTGGGGGCTACACCTTC
>-|TRBV7-2|TRBJ1-2|-
CASSLALIQGGGYTF
TGTGCCAGCAGCTTAGCGCTAATACAGGGTGGCGGCTACACCTTC
>-|TRBV15|TRBJ2-2|-
CATSRSRGYTGELFF
TGTGCCACCAGCAGGAGCAGGGGATACACCGGGGAGCTGTTTTTT
>-|TRBV6-4|TRBJ2-1|TRBD2
CASSGWRGVNNEQFF
TGTGCCAGCAGTGGATGGCGGGGGGTCAACAATGAGCAGTTCTTC
>-|TRBV5-6|TRBJ1-3|-
CASSLAGRGNTIYF
TGTGCCAGCAGCTTGGCCGGGAGAGGAAACACCATATATTTT
>-|TRBV19|TRBJ2-2|-
CAVGHGTGELFF
TGTGCGGTGGGCCACGGCACCGGGGAGCTGTTTTTT
>-|TRBV6-5|TRBJ1-4|-
CASSPEGEREKLFF
TGTGCCAGCAGTCCCGAGGGGGAACGAGAAAAACTGTTTTTT
>-|TRBV11-2|TRBJ2-3|-
CASSFAGLYTDTQYF
TGTGCCAGCAGCTTCGCGGGGCTCTACACAGATACGCAGTATTTT
>-|TRBV7-2|TRBJ2-1|-
CASSRFAGMDEQFF
TGTGCCAGCAGCCGTTTCGCGGGGATGGATGAGCAGTTCTTC